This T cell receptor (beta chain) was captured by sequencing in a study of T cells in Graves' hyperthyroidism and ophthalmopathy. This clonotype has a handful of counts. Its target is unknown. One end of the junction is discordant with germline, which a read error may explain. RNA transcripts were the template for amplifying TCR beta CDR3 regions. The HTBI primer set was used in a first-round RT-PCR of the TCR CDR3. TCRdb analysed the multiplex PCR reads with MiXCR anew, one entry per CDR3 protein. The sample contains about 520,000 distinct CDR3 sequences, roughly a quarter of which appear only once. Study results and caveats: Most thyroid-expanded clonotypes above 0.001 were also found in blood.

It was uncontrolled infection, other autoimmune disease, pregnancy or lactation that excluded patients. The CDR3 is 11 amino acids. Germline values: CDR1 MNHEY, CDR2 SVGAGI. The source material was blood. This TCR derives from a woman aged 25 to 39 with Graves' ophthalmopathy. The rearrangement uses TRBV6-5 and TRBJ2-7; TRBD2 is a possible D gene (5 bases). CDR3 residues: CASSSDLGWHF. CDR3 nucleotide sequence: TGTGCCAGCAGTTCGGACTTAGGATGGCACTTC.